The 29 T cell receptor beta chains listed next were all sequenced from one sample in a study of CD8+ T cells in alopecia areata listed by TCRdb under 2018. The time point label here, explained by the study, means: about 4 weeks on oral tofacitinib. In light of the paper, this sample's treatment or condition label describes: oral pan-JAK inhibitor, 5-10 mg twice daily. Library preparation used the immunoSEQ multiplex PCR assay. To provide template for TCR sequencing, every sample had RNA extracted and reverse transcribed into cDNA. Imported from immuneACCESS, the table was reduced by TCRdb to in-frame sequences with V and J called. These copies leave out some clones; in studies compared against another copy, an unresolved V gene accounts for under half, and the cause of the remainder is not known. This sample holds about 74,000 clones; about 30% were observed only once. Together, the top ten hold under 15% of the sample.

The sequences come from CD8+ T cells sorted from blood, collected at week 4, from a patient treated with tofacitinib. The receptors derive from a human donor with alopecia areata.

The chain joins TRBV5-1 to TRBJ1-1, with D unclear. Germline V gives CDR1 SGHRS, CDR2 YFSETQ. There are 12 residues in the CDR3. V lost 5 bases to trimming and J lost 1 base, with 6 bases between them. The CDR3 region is CASRFGNTEAFF. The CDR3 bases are TGCGCCAGCAGGTTTGGGAACACTGAAGCTTTCTTT.

The CDR3 DNA reads as TGTGCCAGCAGCTCGTCCCCCAGGGGAGAAGAGACCCAGTACTTC. Protein sequence: CASSSSPRGEETQYF. V gene TRBV7-9 combines with J gene TRBJ2-5; possible D gene TRBD1, 6 bases. Germline CDR1 SEHNR, CDR2 FQNEAQ (reference sequence). The length of the CDR3 is 15 residues. V shed 4 bases and J shed 3 bases, with 15 bases lying between them.

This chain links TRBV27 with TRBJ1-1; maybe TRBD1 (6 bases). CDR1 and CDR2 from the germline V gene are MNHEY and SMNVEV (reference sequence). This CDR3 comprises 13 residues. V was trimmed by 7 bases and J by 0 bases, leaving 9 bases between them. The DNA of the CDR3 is TGTGCCAGCATAGGGGGAATGAACACTGAAGCTTTCTTT. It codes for CASIGGMNTEAFF.

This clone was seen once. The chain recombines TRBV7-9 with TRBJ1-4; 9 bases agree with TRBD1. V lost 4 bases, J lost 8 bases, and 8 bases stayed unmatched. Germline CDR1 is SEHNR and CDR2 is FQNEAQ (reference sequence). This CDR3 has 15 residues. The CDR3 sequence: CASSSQDRGGEKLFF. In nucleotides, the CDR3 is TGTGCCAGCAGCTCTCAGGACAGGGGTGGAGAAAAACTGTTTTTT.

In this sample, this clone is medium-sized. In DNA, the CDR3 is TGTGCCAGCAGTGCGACACGGTACGAGCAGTACTTC. Translated: CASSATRYEQYF. V and J are TRBV2 and TRBJ2-7; no clear D gene. The CDR3 consists of 12 residues. Trimming left V 4 bases short and J 4 bases short, with 8 bases between. CDR1 and CDR2 (germline): SNHLY, FYNNEI.

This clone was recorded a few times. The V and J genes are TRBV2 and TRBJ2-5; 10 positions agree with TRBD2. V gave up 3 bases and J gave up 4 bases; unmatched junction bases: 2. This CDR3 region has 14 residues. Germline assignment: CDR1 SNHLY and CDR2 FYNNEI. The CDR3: CASSDGLAAETQYF. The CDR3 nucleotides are TGTGCCAGCAGTGATGGACTAGCGGCAGAGACCCAGTACTTC.

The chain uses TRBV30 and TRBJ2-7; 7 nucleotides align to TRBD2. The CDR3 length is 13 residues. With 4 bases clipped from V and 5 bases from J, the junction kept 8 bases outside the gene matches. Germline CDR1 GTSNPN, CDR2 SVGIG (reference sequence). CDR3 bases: TGTGCCTGGACCAGCGGGGCCCTGGACGAGCAGTACTTC. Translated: CAWTSGALDEQYF.

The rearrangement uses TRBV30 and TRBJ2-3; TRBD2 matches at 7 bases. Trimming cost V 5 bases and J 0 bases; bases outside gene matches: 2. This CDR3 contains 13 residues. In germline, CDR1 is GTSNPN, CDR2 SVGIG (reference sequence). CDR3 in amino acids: CAWAGDSTDTQYF. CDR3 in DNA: TGTGCCTGGGCGGGGGACAGCACAGATACGCAGTATTTT.

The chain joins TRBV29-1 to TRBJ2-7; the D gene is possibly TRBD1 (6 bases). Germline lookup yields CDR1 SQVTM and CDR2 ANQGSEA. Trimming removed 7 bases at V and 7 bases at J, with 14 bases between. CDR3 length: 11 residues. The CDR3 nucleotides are TGCAGCGGTACAGGGCTAGGGGAGCAGTACTTC. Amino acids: CSGTGLGEQYF.

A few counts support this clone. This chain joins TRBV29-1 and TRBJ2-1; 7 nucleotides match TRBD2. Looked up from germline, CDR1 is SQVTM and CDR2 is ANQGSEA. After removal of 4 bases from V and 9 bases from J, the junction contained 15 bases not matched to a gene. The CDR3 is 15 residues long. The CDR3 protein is CSVVLVRLAAGEQFF. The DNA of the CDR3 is TGCAGCGTTGTTTTGGTTCGGCTAGCGGCGGGTGAGCAGTTCTTC.

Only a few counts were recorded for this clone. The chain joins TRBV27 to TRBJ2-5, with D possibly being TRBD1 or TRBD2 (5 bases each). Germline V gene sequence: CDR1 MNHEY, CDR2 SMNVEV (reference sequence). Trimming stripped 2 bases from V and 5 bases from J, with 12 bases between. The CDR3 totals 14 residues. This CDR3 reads CASSLRGPQETQYF. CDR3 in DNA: TGTGCCAGCAGTTTACGGGGACCCCAGGAGACCCAGTACTTC.

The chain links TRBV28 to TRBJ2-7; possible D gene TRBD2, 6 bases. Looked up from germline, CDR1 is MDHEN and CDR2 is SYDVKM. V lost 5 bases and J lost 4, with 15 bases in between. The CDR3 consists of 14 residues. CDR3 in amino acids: CASSLGTWSYEQYF. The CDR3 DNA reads TGTGCCAGCAGTCTGGGGACTTGGTCGTACGAGCAGTACTTC.

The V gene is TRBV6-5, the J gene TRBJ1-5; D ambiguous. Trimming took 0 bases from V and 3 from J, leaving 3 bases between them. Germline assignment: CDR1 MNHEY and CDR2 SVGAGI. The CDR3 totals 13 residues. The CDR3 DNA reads TGTGCCAGCAGTTACTCTTCCAATCAGCCCCAGCATTTT. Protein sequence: CASSYSSNQPQHF.

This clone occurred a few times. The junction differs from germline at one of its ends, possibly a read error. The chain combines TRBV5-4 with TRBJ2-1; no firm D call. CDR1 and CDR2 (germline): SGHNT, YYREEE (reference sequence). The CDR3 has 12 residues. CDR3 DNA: TGCGCCAGCAGCCAAGATGGGGTTGAGCAGTTCTTC. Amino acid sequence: CASSQDGVEQFF.

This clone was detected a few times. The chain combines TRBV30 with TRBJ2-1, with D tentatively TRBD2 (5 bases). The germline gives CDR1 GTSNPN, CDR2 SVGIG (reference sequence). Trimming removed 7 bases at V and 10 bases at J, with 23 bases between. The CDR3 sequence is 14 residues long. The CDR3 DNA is TGTGCCTTCTCTCCCGAGGGCGCGCGCCGGGAGCAGTTCTTC. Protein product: CAFSPEGARREQFF. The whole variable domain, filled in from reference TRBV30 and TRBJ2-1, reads SQTIHQWPATLVQPVGSPLSLECTVEGTSNPNLYWYRQAAGRGLQLLFYSVGIGQISSEVPQNLSASRPQDRQFILSSKKLLLSDSGFYLCAFSPEGARREQFFGPGTRLTVL.

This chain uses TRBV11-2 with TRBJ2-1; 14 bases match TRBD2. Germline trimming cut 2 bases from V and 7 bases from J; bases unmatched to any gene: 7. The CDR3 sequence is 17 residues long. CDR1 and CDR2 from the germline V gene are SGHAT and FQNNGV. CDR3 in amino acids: CASSLYPGLAGVNEQFF. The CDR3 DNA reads TGTGCCAGCAGCTTATATCCGGGACTAGCGGGAGTGAATGAGCAGTTCTTC.

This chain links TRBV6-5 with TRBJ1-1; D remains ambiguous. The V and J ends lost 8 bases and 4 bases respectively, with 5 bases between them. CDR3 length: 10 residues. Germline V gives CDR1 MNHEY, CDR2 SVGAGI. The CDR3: CASVSTEAFF. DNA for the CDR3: TGTGCCAGCGTTTCCACTGAAGCTTTCTTT.

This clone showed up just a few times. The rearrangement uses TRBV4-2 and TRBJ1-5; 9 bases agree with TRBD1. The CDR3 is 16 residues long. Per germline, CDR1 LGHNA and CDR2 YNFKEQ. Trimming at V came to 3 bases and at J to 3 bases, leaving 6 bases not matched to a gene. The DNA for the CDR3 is TGTGCCAGCAGCCAGCCCGGACAGGGGTTCAATCAGCCCCAGCATTTT. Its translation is CASSQPGQGFNQPQHF.

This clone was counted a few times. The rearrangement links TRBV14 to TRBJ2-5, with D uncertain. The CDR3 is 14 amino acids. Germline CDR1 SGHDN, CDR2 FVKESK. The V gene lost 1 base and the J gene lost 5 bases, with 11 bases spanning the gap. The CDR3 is CASSQGGSWETQYF. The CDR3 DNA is TGTGCCAGCAGCCAAGGGGGATCCTGGGAGACCCAGTACTTC.

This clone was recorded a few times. The CDR3 nucleotides are TGTGCCAGCAGAAGCCAAGGGGCAGGGGGGCCCAACACTGAAGCTTTCTTT. The encoded protein is CASRSQGAGGPNTEAFF. The chain links TRBV27 to TRBJ1-1; 7 bases fit TRBD1. The CDR3 extends over 17 amino acids. With V trimmed by 6 bases and J by 2 bases, 15 bases remained unmatched. Germline assignment: CDR1 MNHEY and CDR2 SMNVEV (reference sequence).

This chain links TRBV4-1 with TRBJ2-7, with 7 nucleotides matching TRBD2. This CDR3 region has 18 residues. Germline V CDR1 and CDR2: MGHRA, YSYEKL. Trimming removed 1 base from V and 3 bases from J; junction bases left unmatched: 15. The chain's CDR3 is CASSQGARLAGEGYEQYF. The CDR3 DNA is TGCGCCAGCAGCCAAGGGGCTAGACTAGCCGGGGAGGGCTACGAGCAGTACTTC.

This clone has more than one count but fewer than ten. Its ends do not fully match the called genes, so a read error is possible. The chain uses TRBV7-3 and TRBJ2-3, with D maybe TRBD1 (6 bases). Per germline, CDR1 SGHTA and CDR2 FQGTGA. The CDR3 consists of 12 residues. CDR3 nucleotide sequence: TGCGCCAGCAGTCCCAGGGGCGCGGGGCAGTATTTT. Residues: CASSPRGAGQYF.

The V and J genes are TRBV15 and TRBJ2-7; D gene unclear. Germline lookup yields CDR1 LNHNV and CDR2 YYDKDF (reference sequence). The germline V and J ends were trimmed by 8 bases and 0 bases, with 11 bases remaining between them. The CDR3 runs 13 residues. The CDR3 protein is CATSAERSYEQYF. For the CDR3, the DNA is TGTGCCACCTCGGCGGAACGCTCCTACGAGCAGTACTTC.

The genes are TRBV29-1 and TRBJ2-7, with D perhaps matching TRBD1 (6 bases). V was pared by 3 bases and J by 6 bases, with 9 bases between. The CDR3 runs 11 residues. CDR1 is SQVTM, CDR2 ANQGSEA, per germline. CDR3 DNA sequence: TGCAGCGTTGATACAGGGCGCGAGCAGTACTTC. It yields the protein CSVDTGREQYF.

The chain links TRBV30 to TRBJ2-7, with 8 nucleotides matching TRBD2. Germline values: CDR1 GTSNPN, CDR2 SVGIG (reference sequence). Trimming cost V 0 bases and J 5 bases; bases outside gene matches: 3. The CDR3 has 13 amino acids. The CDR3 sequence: CAWSVLSGNEQYF. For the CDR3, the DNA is TGTGCCTGGAGTGTACTTAGCGGGAACGAGCAGTACTTC.

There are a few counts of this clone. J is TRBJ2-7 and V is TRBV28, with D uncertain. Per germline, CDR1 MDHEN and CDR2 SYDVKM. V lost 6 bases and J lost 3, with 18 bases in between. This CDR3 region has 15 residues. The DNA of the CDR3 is TGTGCCAGCAGCCCAACCGCCTACGGGCTCTACGAGCAGTACTTC. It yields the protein CASSPTAYGLYEQYF.

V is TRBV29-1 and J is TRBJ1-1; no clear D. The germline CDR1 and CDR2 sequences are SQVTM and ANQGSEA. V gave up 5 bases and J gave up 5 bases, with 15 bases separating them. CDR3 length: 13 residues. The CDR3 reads CSVIRRPATEAFF. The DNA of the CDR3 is TGCAGCGTTATAAGGCGTCCGGCAACTGAAGCTTTCTTT.

DNA of the CDR3: TGTGCCAGCCAGGGTGTCACAGATACGCAGTATTTT. Its protein product is CASQGVTDTQYF. The rearrangement uses TRBV7-8 and TRBJ2-3, with D possibly being TRBD1 (5 bases). The germline V gene has CDR1 SGHVS and CDR2 FQNEAQ. Deletions cut 8 bases from V and 2 bases from J, with 8 bases between. The CDR3 contains 12 residues.

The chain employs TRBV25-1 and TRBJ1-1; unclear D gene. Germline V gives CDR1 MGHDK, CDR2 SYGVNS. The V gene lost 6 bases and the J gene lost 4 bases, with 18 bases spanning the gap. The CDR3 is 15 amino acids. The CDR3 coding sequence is TGTGCCAGCAGGACTTCAGGAGGAGTCAGCACTGAAGCTTTCTTT. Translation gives CASRTSGGVSTEAFF. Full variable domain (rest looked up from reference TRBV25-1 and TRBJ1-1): EADIYQTPRYLVIGTGKKITLECSQTMGHDKMYWYQQDPGMELHLIHYSYGVNSTEKGDLSSESTVSRIRTEHFPLTLESARPSHTSQYLCASRTSGGVSTEAFFGQGTRLTVV.